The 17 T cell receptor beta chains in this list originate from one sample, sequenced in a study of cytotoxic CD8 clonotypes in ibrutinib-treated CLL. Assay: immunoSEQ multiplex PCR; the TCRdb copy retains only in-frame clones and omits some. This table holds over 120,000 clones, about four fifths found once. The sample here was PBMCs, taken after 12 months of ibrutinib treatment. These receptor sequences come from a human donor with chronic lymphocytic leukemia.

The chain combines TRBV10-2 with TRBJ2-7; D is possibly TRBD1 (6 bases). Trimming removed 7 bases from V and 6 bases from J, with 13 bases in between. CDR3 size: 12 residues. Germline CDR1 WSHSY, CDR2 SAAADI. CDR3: CASKLSGAEQYF. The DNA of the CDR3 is TGCGCCAGCAAGTTATCAGGGGCCGAGCAGTACTTC.

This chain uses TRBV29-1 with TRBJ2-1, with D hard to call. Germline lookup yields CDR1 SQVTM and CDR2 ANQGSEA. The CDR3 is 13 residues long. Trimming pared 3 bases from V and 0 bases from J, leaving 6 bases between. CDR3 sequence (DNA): TGCAGCGTTGAGGTCAGCTCCTACAATGAGCAGTTCTTC. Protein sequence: CSVEVSSYNEQFF.

The CDR3 loop is CASSSPPGNGYGYTF. The CDR3 bases are TGTGCCAGCAGCTCCCCCCCGGGAAACGGCTATGGCTACACCTTC. The chain joins TRBV5-4 to TRBJ1-2; no clear D. CDR3 length: 15 amino acids. V shed 3 bases and J shed 4 bases, with 16 bases lying between them. The germline V gene encodes CDR1 SGHNT and CDR2 YYREEE (reference sequence).

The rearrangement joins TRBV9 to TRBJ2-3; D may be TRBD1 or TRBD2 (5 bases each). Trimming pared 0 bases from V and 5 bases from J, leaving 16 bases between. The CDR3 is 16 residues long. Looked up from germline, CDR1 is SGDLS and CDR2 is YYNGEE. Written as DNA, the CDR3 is TGTGCCAGCAGCGTAGGCGGCACCGGGGCTGGAGATACGCAGTATTTT. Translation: CASSVGGTGAGDTQYF.

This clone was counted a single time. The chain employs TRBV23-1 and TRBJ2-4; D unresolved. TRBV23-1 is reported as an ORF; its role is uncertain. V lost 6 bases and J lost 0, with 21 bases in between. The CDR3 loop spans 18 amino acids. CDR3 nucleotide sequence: TGCGCCAGCAGACCTGAAAGTCCAAGTCAACTAGCCAAAAACATTCAGTACTTC. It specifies CASRPESPSQLAKNIQYF.

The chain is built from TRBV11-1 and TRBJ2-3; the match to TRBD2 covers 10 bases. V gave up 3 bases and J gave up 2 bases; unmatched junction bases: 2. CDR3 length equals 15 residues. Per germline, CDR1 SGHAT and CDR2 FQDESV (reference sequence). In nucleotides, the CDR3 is TGTGCCAGCAGCTTTAGCGGGAGGTCCACAGATACGCAGTATTTT. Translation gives CASSFSGRSTDTQYF. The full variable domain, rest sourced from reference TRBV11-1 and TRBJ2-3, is EAEVAQSPRYKITEKSQAVAFWCDPISGHATLYWYRQILGQGPELLVQFQDESVVDDSQLPKDRFSAERLKGVDSTLKIQPAELGDSAMYLCASSFSGRSTDTQYFGPGTRLTVL.

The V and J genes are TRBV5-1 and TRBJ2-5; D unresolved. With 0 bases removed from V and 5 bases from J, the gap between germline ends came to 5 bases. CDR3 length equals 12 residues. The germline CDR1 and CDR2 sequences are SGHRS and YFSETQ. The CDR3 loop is CASSLVEETQYF. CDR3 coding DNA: TGCGCCAGCAGCTTGGTGGAGGAGACCCAGTACTTC. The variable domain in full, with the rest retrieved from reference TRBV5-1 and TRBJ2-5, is KAGVTQTPRYLIKTRGQQVTLSCSPISGHRSVSWYQQTPGQGLQFLFEYFSETQRNKGNFPGRFSGRQFSNSRSEMNVSTLELGDSALYLCASSLVEETQYFGPGTRLLVL.

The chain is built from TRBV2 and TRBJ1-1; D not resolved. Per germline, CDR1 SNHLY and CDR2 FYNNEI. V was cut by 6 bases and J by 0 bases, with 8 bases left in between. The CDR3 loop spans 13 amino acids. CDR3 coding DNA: TGTGCCAGCAGAATCCCAGTGAACACTGAAGCTTTCTTT. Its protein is CASRIPVNTEAFF.

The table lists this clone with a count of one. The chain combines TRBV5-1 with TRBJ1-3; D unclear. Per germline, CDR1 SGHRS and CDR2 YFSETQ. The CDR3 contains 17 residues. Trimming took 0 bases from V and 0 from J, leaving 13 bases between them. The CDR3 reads CASSLGATRSSGNTIYF. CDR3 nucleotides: TGCGCCAGCAGCTTGGGGGCCACTCGGAGCTCTGGAAACACCATATATTTT. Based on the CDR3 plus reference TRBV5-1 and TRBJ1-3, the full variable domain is KAGVTQTPRYLIKTRGQQVTLSCSPISGHRSVSWYQQTPGQGLQFLFEYFSETQRNKGNFPGRFSGRQFSNSRSEMNVSTLELGDSALYLCASSLGATRSSGNTIYFGEGSWLTVV.

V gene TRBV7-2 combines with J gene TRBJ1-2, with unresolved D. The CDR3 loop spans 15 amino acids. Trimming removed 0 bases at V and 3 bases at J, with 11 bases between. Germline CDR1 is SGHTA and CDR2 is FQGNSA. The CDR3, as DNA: TGTGCCAGCAGCTTAGCCGGCGGCAGTCACTATGGCTACACCTTC. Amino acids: CASSLAGGSHYGYTF.

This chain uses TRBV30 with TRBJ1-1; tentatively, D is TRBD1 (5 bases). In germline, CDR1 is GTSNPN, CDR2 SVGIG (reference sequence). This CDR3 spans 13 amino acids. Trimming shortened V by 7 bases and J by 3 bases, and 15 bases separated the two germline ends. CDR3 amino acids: CALSGVGDTEAFF. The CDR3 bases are TGTGCCTTAAGTGGTGTGGGGGACACTGAAGCTTTCTTT. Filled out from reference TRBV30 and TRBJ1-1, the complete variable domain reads SQTIHQWPATLVQPVGSPLSLECTVEGTSNPNLYWYRQAAGRGLQLLFYSVGIGQISSEVPQNLSASRPQDRQFILSSKKLLLSDSGFYLCALSGVGDTEAFFGQGTRLTVV.

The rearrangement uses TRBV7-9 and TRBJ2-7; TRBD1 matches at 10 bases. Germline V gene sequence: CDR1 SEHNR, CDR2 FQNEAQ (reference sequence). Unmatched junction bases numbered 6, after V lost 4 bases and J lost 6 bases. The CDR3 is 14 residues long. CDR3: CASSSGQGFPEQYF. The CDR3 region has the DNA TGTGCCAGCAGCTCGGGACAGGGGTTCCCCGAGCAGTACTTC.

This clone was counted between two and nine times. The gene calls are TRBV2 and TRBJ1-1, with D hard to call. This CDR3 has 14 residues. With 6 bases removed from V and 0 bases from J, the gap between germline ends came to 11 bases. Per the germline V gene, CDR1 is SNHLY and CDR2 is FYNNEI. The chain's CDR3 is CASRPPRMNTEAFF. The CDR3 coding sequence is TGTGCCAGCAGACCTCCAAGAATGAACACTGAAGCTTTCTTT.

CDR3 sequence: CASSLVGGDTIYF. DNA for the CDR3: TGCGCCAGCAGCTTGGTGGGGGGAGACACCATATATTTT. The genes are TRBV5-1 and TRBJ1-3; tentatively, D is TRBD1 (5 bases). The germline V and J ends were trimmed by 0 bases and 8 bases, with 9 bases remaining between them. The CDR3 is made up of 13 amino acids. The germline V gene encodes CDR1 SGHRS and CDR2 YFSETQ. Full variable domain (outside the CDR3, taken from reference TRBV5-1 and TRBJ1-3): KAGVTQTPRYLIKTRGQQVTLSCSPISGHRSVSWYQQTPGQGLQFLFEYFSETQRNKGNFPGRFSGRQFSNSRSEMNVSTLELGDSALYLCASSLVGGDTIYFGEGSWLTVV.

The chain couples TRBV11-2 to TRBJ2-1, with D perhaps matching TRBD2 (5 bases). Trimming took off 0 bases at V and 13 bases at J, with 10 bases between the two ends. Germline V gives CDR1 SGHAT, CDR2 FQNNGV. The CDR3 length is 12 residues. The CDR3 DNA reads TGTGCCAGCAGCTTAGATCCCGGGGAACAGTTCTTC. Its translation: CASSLDPGEQFF.

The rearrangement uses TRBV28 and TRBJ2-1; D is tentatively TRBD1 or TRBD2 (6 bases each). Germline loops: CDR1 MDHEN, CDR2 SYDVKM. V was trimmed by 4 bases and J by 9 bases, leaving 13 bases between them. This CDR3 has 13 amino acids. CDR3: CASSSPGGVEQFF. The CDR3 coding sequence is TGTGCCAGCAGTTCTCCCGGGGGCGTTGAGCAGTTCTTC.

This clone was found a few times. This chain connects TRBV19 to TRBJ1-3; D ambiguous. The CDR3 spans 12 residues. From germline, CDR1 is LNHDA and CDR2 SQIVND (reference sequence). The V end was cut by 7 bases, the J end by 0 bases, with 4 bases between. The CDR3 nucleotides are TGTGCCAGTAAAAGCTCTGGAAACACCATATATTTT. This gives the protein CASKSSGNTIYF.